This T cell receptor beta chain was recovered during a study of response to subunit inactivated influenza vaccine. Note on this clonotype: The antigen remains unidentified.

A single record per CDR3 protein comes from TCRdb applying MiXCR to the RT-PCR reads. Found here are about 700,000 distinct CDR3 sequences, approximately 15% of them singletons; the top ten hold roughly 11%. Study findings and constraints: Authors suggested each seasonal influenza vaccination recruits few new T cells.

The germline CDR1 and CDR2 sequences are MNHEY and SVGEGT. The CDR3 loop spans 15 amino acids. With V trimmed by 0 bases and J by 5 bases, 5 bases remained unmatched. The sequencing used PBMCs from blood, collected about 11 days after vaccination. V is TRBV6-2 or TRBV6-3 and J is TRBJ2-3; 7 positions agree with TRBD1. The receptor comes from a man between 50 and 59 years old who received an inactivated influenza vaccine. CDR3 in DNA: TGTGCCAGCAGTTACTCGATTTCAGGGGGAGATACGCAGTATTTT. It is translated as CASSYSISGGDTQYF.